Described below is a single T cell receptor beta chain sequence and its context. Generated by immunoSEQ multiplex PCR, the TCRdb table keeps only in-frame clones and is missing some. The sample contains 180,000 or so clones, around 95% of which appear only once. This specimen belongs to a study of control samples from healthy donors and cancer patients. The origin of this receptor is a woman aged 60-75 years in good health. Sequenced sample: blood.

The CDR3 spells CASSPHAGTRSYNEQFF. CDR3 coding DNA: TGTGCCAGCAGCCCCCACGCCGGGACTAGGAGCTACAATGAGCAGTTCTTC. J is TRBJ2-1 and V is TRBV11-2; the match to TRBD2 covers 8 bases. V lost 5 bases and J lost 3; bases outside the gene matches: 12. The germline V gene encodes CDR1 SGHAT and CDR2 FQNNGV. This CDR3 has 17 amino acids.